This is a list of T cell receptor beta chains from one sample in a study of shared clonotypes between healthy human individuals. Sequencing used immunoSEQ multiplex PCR; TCRdb keeps in-frame clones, though not all of them. The repertoire holds 2.3 million or so clones, 85% to 95% seen once, with about 0.41% in the top ten. The sequencing sample was made of naive CD4+ T cells from PBMCs. The source of these receptors is a young man in good health. Some clones in this sample may be carry-over from other donors' samples. The CDR3 runs from the conserved cysteine through the conserved F or W. D genes are given only for firm matches. Some rows mark clone size as missing; the rest say once, few, many or name a class of expanded clone.

- | TRBJ1-2 | TRBV28 | TRBD1 | TGTGCCAGCAGTGCGCCAGGGGGGCTCAGGGGCTACACCTTC | CASSAPGGLRGYTF
- | TRBJ2-5 | TRBV14 | - | TGTGCCAGCAGCCAACGACAGGTTGGAGAGACCCAGTACTTC | CASSQRQVGETQYF
- | TRBJ2-7 | TRBV5-4 | - | TGTGCCAGCAGCTTTGGGCAGCTGCAGTACTTC | CASSFGQLQYF
- | TRBJ2-1 | TRBV5-1 | TRBD2 | TGCGCCAGCAGCTGGCAGCGGGAGAGCTATGAGCAGTTCTTC | CASSWQRESYEQFF
- | TRBJ2-7 | TRBV30 | TRBD2 | TGTGCCTGGAATGGGGATACCCCGAGCGGGAGGGGGTCCTACGAGCAGTACTTC | CAWNGDTPSGRGSYEQYF
- | TRBJ2-7 | TRBV11-2 | - | TGTGCCAGCAGCCTTCGGGCCTACGAGCAGTACTTC | CASSLRAYEQYF
- | TRBJ2-7 | TRBV5-1 | - | TGCGCCAGCAGCACAGCGGTGAGCTCCTACGAGCAGTACTTC | CASSTAVSSYEQYF
once | TRBJ2-6 | TRBV4-1 | TRBD2 | TGCGCCAGCAGCGTTCGGGAGGGCTTCCGGTTACCCAACGTCCTGACTTTC | CASSVREGFRLPNVLTF
once | TRBJ1-1 | TRBV7-3 | - | TGTGCCAGCAGCTTAAAATGGGCAACTGAAGCTTTCTTT | CASSLKWATEAFF
- | TRBJ2-7 | TRBV2 | TRBD2 | TGTGCCAGCAGCCGGGGCGGGAGTGGGTACGAGCAGTACTTC | CASSRGGSGYEQYF
- | TRBJ2-7 | TRBV28 | TRBD2 | TGTGCCAGCCCCCCTACCTCAGGGCGGGAGGGAGCCGAGCAGTACTTC | CASPPTSGREGAEQYF
- | TRBJ2-6 | TRBV28 | TRBD1 | TGTGCCAGCACTCCAGGGGGCGCTGGGGCCAACGTCCTGACTTTC | CASTPGGAGANVLTF
- | TRBJ1-1 | TRBV2 | - | TGTGCCAGCAGTGAAGCGGGGACTTCCAACACTGAAGCTTTCTTT | CASSEAGTSNTEAFF
once | TRBJ2-1 | TRBV28 | - | TGTGCCAGCAGTCCGCGCGACTACAGCTCCTACAATGAGCAGTTCTTC | CASSPRDYSSYNEQFF
- | TRBJ2-1 | TRBV5-1 | - | TGCGCCAGCAAACCCGATAGCGGAACCTACAATGAGCAGTTCTTC | CASKPDSGTYNEQFF
- | TRBJ1-4 | TRBV15 | - | TGTGCCACCAGCAGAGTCGCTTTCGCAACTAATGAAAAACTGTTTTTT | CATSRVAFATNEKLFF
- | TRBJ1-2 | TRBV6-1 | - | TGTGCCAGCAGAAGTCTTAACTATGGCTACACCTTC | CASRSLNYGYTF
- | TRBJ2-1 | TRBV5-1 | - | TGCGCCAGCGTGGGGGGATATGAGCAGTTCTTC | CASVGGYEQFF
- | TRBJ2-1 | TRBV29-1 | - | TGCAGCGTTGACCAGGGTAGCCTCACTACTTCCTCCTACAATGAGCAGTTCTTC | CSVDQGSLTTSSYNEQFF
- | TRBJ2-2 | TRBV6-1 | - | TGTGCCAGCAGTGTTAGGGACACCGGGGAGCTGTTTTTT | CASSVRDTGELFF
- | TRBJ1-5 | TRBV29-1 | - | TGCAGCGTTGCGGACCCAGGGCATCAGCCCCAGCATTTT | CSVADPGHQPQHF
- | TRBJ2-7 | TRBV6-5 | - | TGTGCCAGCAGCCCACCCTTCGGCGAGCAGTACTTC | CASSPPFGEQYF
- | TRBJ2-1 | TRBV29-1 | TRBD2 | TGCAGCGTTGTAAGCCTAGCGGAGGACTCCTACAATGAGCAGTTCTTC | CSVVSLAEDSYNEQFF
- | TRBJ1-1 | TRBV28 | TRBD1 | TGTGCCAGCAGTCCTGGGACAGGGGACACTGAAGCTTTCTTT | CASSPGTGDTEAFF
- | TRBJ1-4 | TRBV29-1 | - | TGCAGCGTTGAAGGCGACTTAGTGGGTGAAAAACTGTTTTTT | CSVEGDLVGEKLFF
- | TRBJ2-7 | TRBV4-1 | TRBD2 | TGCGCCAGCAGCCAGGTAGACTTTAGCGGGAGGAACTCCTACGAGCAGTACTTC | CASSQVDFSGRNSYEQYF
- | TRBJ2-2 | TRBV6-6 | - | TGTGCCAGCAGTTCGACAGGACTACTCACCGGGGAGCTGTTTTTT | CASSSTGLLTGELFF
- | TRBJ1-1 | TRBV5-6 | - | TGTGCCAGCAGCTACGGACCCATGAACACTGAAGCTTTCTTT | CASSYGPMNTEAFF
- | TRBJ2-2 | TRBV19 | - | TGTGCCAGTAGTTCTTTAAGGAGCGGTGGGGAGCTGTTTTTT | CASSSLRSGGELFF
- | TRBJ2-5 | TRBV5-1 | TRBD1 | TGCGCCAGCAGCTTAGGGACAGCTTTACACTTC | CASSLGTALHF